The clone carrying this T cell receptor (beta chain) has only a few counts. What it recognizes is unknown. Amplification used 60 Vbeta primers and 13 Jbeta primers. Here immunoSEQ multiplex PCR was the method, and the copy in TCRdb shows in-frame clones only, minus some. The data contain 150,000 to 200,000 clones, roughly 85% of them singletons. These data belong to a study of cytomegalovirus exposure and HLA in healthy donors. Across the whole study: Across some 400 genotyped donors, 81% landed in the Caucasian-associated ancestry cluster.

CDR3 size: 16 residues. J was trimmed by 2 bases and V by 2 bases; bases with no gene match: 5. Germline assignment: CDR1 SGHNT and CDR2 YYREEE (reference sequence). Whole-study findings and limits: According to reports, the classifier identified cytomegalovirus status with high specificity and sensitivity. Several V segments, TRBV6-2 and TRBV6-3 among them, could not be told apart and were dropped. Equally common other TCR beta chains were less clonally expanded than HLA-associated ones, a later analysis found.

V gene TRBV5-4 combines with J gene TRBJ2-7; TRBD1 aligns across 12 bases. Material: PBMCs. The sequence derives from a woman aged 50 to 65 in good health and CMV-seronegative. The CDR3 coding sequence is TGTGCCAGCAGCTTTGGGACAGGGGGCAGAGCCTACGAGCAGTACTTC. It is translated as CASSFGTGGRAYEQYF.